These 3 T cell receptor beta chains share one sample of origin, sequenced in a study of CD8 T cells in ankylosing spondylitis. Their cognate antigens are unknown. Using its own MiXCR run on the 5' RACE reads, TCRdb lists one record per CDR3 protein. Of about 540,000 distinct CDR3 sequences in the sample, roughly 13% were seen once. Study conclusions and caveats: A TCR beta motif of about 8 highly homologous variants appeared characteristic of ankylosing spondylitis blood.

The sequenced sample consisted of blood, either unsorted or a sorted T cell fraction (not recorded which). All receptors derive from a male donor with ankylosing spondylitis.

The gene calls are TRBV6-1 and TRBJ1-2, with D perhaps TRBD1 (5 bases). V lost 6 bases and J 1 base, leaving 15 bases between the germline ends. The germline gives CDR1 MNHNS, CDR2 SASEGT. The CDR3 extends over 15 amino acids. CDR3 coding DNA: TGTGCCAGCAGCGGGTCGGGGGACCTTAACTATGGCTACACCTTC. This sequence encodes CASSGSGDLNYGYTF.

V usage is TRBV5-1 and J usage is TRBJ1-6; 9 bases are shared with TRBD1. Trimming removed 7 bases from V and 7 bases from J; junction bases left unmatched: 9. The germline V gene encodes CDR1 SGHRS and CDR2 YFSETQ. The CDR3 contains 15 residues. CDR3 loop: CASRPAGTGNSPLHF. The CDR3 DNA follows: TGCGCCAGCCGCCCAGCCGGGACAGGGAATTCACCCCTCCACTTT.

The rearrangement joins TRBV10-3 to TRBJ2-1; 8 bases align to TRBD1. The trim removed 0 bases at V and 8 bases at J, leaving 3 bases unmatched. This CDR3 comprises 14 residues. Germline-derived CDR1 and CDR2 are ENHRY and SYGVKD. CDR3 nucleotide sequence: TGTGCCATCAGTGAGTCACAGGGGGAGTATGAGCAGTTCTTC. Translation gives CAISESQGEYEQFF.